This T cell receptor beta chain was captured by sequencing in a study of T cell changes during pregnancy in multiple sclerosis. TCRdb keeps only in-frame clones here, not all; method: immunoSEQ multiplex PCR. In the table there are about 42,000 clones, around 84% of which are singletons. Germline lookup yields CDR1 MNHNY and CDR2 SVGAGI (reference sequence). Trimming cost V 8 bases and J 4 bases; bases outside gene matches: 9. This CDR3 is 15 amino acids long. This TCR was recovered from a female donor with multiple sclerosis, enrolled in a pregnancy study. J is TRBJ2-1 and V is TRBV6-6; TRBD1 matches at 9 bases. This specimen consisted of CD4+ T cells from peripheral blood mononuclear cells, obtained before pregnancy. The CDR3 spells CASYRPGQGYNEQFF. CDR3 DNA: TGTGCCAGCTATCGCCCGGGACAGGGTTACAATGAGCAGTTCTTC.